Listed here are 12 T cell receptor beta chains from one sample, sequenced in a study of blood T cell repertoires in COVID-19. Produced via immunoSEQ multiplex PCR; TCRdb's table is partial and in-frame only. There are 200,000 or so clones in the sample; approximately 84% occur only once, and 5% to 6.5% lies in the top ten. The sample comprised peripheral blood. The receptors come from a woman in her 70s with active or convalescent COVID-19.

This clone was counted between two and nine times. This chain links TRBV3-1 (or the pseudogene TRBV3-2) with TRBJ2-2; 13 nucleotides line up with TRBD2. Germline V gene sequence: CDR1 LGHDT, CDR2 YNNKEL (reference sequence). Germline trimming cut 3 bases from V and 4 bases from J; bases unmatched to any gene: 2. This CDR3 spans 16 amino acids. The CDR3 loop is CASSQWTSGSTGELFF. CDR3 in DNA: TGTGCCAGCAGCCAGTGGACTAGCGGGAGCACCGGGGAGCTGTTTTTT.

The V call is TRBV19, the J call TRBJ2-2, with 9 positions matching TRBD2. The CDR3 contains 16 residues. The V and J ends lost 5 bases and 9 bases, in that order; junction bases with no gene match: 13. Germline V CDR1 and CDR2: LNHDA, SQIVND (reference sequence). In DNA form, the CDR3 reads TGTGCCAGTAGTTTTTTGGCTAGCGGGAAGTGGCGGGAGCTGTTTTTT. It codes for CASSFLASGKWRELFF.

This clone was counted between two and nine times. CDR3 in amino acids: CASSVGQDYGYTF. The CDR3 coding sequence is TGTGCCAGTAGTGTAGGACAGGACTATGGCTACACCTTC. This chain links TRBV19 with TRBJ1-2, with 7 bases matching TRBD1. V lost 5 bases, J lost 3 bases, and 3 bases stayed unmatched. The CDR3 runs 13 residues. Germline V gives CDR1 LNHDA, CDR2 SQIVND (reference sequence).

The chain combines TRBV2 with TRBJ1-1; TRBD1 agrees at 7 bases. The CDR3 contains 14 residues. The germline CDR1 and CDR2 sequences are SNHLY and FYNNEI. With 5 bases clipped from V and 7 bases from J, the junction kept 10 bases outside the gene matches. The CDR3 protein is CASSTGVTSYEAFF. The CDR3, as DNA: TGTGCCAGCAGTACAGGGGTCACATCTTATGAAGCTTTCTTT.

The chain joins TRBV11-3 to TRBJ1-1, with TRBD1 identical over 7 bases. Per the germline V gene, CDR1 is SGHNT and CDR2 is YENEEA. The J segment lost 7 bases and the V segment lost 5 bases, leaving 10 bases of the junction unmatched. CDR3 length equals 14 residues. CDR3 residues: CASSPRQGLGEAFF. The CDR3, as DNA: TGTGCCAGCAGCCCCCGACAGGGTCTAGGTGAAGCTTTCTTT.

This chain joins TRBV29-1 and TRBJ2-5, with TRBD2 matching over 9 bases. The germline V gene encodes CDR1 SQVTM and CDR2 ANQGSEA. The ends lost 4 bases at V and 5 bases at J; junction bases unmatched: 23. The length of the CDR3 is 19 residues. DNA for the CDR3: TGCAGCGTTGCAAGCCAAAGGCTAGCGGGGTCGGGGATTGGGGAGACCCAGTACTTC. Translation gives CSVASQRLAGSGIGETQYF.

In DNA, the CDR3 is TGCAGCGTTGGTGACAGGGCCCCCCAAGAGACCCAGTACTTC. Translated, it gives CSVGDRAPQETQYF. The rearrangement uses TRBV29-1 and TRBJ2-5; 7 nucleotides line up with TRBD1. Trimming at V came to 4 bases and at J to 1 base, leaving 6 bases not matched to a gene. This CDR3 contains 14 residues. Germline CDR1 and CDR2: SQVTM and ANQGSEA.

The V call is TRBV28, the J call TRBJ1-4; 10 bases are shared with TRBD1. This CDR3 is built from 15 residues. Per the germline V gene, CDR1 is MDHEN and CDR2 is SYDVKM. V was clipped by 4 bases and J by 15 bases; unmatched bases: 14. The CDR3 coding sequence is TGTGCCAGCAGTTCGCCAGGGACAGGGGCCAGAGTGGTGTTTTTT. Its protein is CASSSPGTGARVVFF.

The chain is built from TRBV7-9 and TRBJ2-3; 8 bases agree with TRBD2. After removal of 8 bases from V and 3 bases from J, the junction contained 7 bases not matched to a gene. The germline CDR1 and CDR2 sequences are SEHNR and FQNEAQ (reference sequence). This CDR3 is 14 amino acids long. CDR3 in amino acids: CASARGAGTDTQYF. DNA for the CDR3: TGTGCCAGCGCGCGGGGGGCGGGTACAGATACGCAGTATTTT.

This clone was recorded once. V usage is TRBV5-4 and J usage is TRBJ1-1; D uncertain. The length of the CDR3 is 14 residues. CDR1 and CDR2 (germline): SGHNT, YYREEE (reference sequence). V was shortened by 2 bases and J by 5 bases, with 13 bases between the two germline ends. CDR3 protein: CASSFRRERTEAFF. In nucleotides, the CDR3 is TGTGCCAGCAGCTTTAGGAGGGAGCGAACTGAAGCTTTCTTT.

This clone was seen only a few times. The rearrangement uses TRBV11-2 and TRBJ2-2; D is possibly TRBD1 (7 bases). Per germline, CDR1 SGHAT and CDR2 FQNNGV. The CDR3 spans 15 residues. Trimming took off 5 bases at V and 2 bases at J, with 12 bases between the two ends. The CDR3 DNA reads TGTGCCAGCAGCGCGGGGACAGCAAACACCGGGGAGCTGTTTTTT. It encodes CASSAGTANTGELFF. Based on the CDR3 plus reference TRBV11-2 and TRBJ2-2, the full variable domain is EAGVAQSPRYKIIEKRQSVAFWCNPISGHATLYWYQQILGQGPKLLIQFQNNGVVDDSQLPKDRFSAERLKGVDSTLKIQPAKLEDSAVYLCASSAGTANTGELFFGEGSRLTVL.

The chain employs TRBV5-6 and TRBJ2-4; D is perhaps TRBD2 (6 bases). The germline V gene has CDR1 SGHDT and CDR2 YYEEEE. This CDR3 spans 16 amino acids. Trimming took 1 base from V and 1 from J, leaving 12 bases between them. The CDR3 coding sequence is TGTGCCAGCAGCTTGCCCCTAGCGACCGCCAAAAACATTCAGTACTTC. This codes for CASSLPLATAKNIQYF.